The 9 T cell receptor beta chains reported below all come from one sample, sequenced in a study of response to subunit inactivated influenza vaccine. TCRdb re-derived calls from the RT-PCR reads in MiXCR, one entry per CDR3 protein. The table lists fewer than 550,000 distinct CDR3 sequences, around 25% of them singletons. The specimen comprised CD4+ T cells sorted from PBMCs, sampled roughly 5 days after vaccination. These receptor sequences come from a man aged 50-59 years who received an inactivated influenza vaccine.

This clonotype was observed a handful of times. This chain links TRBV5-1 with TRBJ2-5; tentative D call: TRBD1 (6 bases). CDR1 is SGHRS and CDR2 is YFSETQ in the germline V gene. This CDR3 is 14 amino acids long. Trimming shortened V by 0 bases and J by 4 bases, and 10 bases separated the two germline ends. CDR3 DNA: TGCGCCAGCAGCTTGGCCGAAGGGGGAGAGACCCAGTACTTC. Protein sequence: CASSLAEGGETQYF.

The CDR3 DNA reads TGTGCCAGCAGCACAAAACCCAAAATTAGTCGCGACCGGACTCCACCCATCGAGCAGTACTTC. It encodes CASSTKPKISRDRTPPIEQYF. J is TRBJ2-7 and V is TRBV21-1; TRBD2 is taken as the D call from the table, unchecked against the DNA. TRBV21-1 is classified as a pseudogene. There are 21 residues in the CDR3.

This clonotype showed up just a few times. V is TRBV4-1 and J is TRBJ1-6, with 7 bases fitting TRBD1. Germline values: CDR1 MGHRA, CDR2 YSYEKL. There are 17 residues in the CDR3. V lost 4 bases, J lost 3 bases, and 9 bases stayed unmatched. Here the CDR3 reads CASSPIDREHYNSPLHF. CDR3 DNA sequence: TGCGCCAGCAGCCCAATTGACAGGGAACACTATAATTCACCCCTCCACTTT.

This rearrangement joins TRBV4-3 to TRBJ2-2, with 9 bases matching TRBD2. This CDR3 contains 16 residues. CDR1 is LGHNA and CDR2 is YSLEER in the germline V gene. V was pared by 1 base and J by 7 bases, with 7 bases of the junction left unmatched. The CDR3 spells CASSQVWRGGVGELFF. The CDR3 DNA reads TGCGCCAGCAGCCAAGTTTGGCGGGGGGGTGTCGGGGAGCTGTTTTTT.

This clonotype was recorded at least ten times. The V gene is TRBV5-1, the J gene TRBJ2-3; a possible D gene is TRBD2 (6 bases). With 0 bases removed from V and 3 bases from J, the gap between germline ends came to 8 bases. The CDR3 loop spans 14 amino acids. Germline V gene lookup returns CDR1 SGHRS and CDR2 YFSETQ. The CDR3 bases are TGCGCCAGCAGCTTGGTTCGGGGGACAGATACGCAGTATTTT. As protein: CASSLVRGTDTQYF.

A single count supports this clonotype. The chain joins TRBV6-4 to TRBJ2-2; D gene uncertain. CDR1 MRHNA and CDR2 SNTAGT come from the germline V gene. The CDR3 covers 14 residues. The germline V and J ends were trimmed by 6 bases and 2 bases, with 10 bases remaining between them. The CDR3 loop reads CASRAQLNTGELFF. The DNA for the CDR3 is TGTGCCAGCAGAGCACAGCTAAACACCGGGGAGCTGTTTTTT.

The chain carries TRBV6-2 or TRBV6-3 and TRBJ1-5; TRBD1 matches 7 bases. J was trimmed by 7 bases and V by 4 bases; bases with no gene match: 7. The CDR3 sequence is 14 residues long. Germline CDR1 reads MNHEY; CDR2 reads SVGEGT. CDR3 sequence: CASSFTGVRQPQHF. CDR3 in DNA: TGTGCCAGCAGTTTTACAGGGGTTAGACAGCCCCAGCATTTT.

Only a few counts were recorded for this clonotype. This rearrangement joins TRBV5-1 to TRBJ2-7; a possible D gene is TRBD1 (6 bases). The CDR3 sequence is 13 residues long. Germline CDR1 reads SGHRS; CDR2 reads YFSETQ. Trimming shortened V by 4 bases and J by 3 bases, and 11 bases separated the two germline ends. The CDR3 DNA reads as TGCGCCAGCAGCATGGGACACCTCTACGAGCAGTACTTC. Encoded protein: CASSMGHLYEQYF.

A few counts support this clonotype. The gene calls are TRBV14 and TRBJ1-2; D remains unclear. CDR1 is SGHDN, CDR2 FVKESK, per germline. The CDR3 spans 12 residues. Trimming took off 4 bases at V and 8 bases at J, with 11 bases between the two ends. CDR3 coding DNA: TGTGCCAGCAGCCGGACGGACTGGGGCTACACCTTC. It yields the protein CASSRTDWGYTF.